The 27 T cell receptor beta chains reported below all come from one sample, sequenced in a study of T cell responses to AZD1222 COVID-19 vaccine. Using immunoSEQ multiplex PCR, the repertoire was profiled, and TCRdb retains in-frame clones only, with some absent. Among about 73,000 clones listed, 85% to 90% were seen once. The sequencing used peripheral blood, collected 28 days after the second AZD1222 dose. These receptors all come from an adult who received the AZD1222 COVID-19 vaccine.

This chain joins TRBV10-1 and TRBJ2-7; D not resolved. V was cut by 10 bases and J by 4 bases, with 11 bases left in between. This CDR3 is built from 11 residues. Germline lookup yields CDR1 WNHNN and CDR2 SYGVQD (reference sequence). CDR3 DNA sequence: TGCGCCACTACGGCTTTTTACGAGCAGTACTTC. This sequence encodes CATTAFYEQYF.

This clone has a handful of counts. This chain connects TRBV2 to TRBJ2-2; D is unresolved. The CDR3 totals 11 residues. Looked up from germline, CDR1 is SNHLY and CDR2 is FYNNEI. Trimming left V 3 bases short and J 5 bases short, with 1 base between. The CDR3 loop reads CASSETGELFF. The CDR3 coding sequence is TGTGCCAGCAGTGAGACCGGGGAGCTGTTTTTT.

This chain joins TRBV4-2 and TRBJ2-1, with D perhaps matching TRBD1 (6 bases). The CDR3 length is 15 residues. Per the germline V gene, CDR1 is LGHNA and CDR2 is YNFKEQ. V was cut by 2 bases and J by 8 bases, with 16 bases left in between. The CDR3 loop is CASSQNLQGVHEQFF. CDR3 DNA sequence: TGTGCCAGCAGCCAAAACTTACAGGGAGTCCATGAGCAGTTCTTC.

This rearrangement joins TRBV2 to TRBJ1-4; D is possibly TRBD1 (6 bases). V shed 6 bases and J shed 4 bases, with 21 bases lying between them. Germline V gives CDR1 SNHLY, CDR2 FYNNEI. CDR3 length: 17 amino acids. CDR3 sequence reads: CASRDTGTLTLNEKLFF. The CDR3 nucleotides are TGTGCCAGCAGGGACACCGGGACACTAACCCTTAATGAAAAACTGTTTTTT.

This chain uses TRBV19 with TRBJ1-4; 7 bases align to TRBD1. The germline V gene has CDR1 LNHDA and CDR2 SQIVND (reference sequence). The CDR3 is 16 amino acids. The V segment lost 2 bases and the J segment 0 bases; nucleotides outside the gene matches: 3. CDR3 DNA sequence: TGTGCCAGTAGTATATCGGGACAGACAACTAATGAAAAACTGTTTTTT. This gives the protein CASSISGQTTNEKLFF.

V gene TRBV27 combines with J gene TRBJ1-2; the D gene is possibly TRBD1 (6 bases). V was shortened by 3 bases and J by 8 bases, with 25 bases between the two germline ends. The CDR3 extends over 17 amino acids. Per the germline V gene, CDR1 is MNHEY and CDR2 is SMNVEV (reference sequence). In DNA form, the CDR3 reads TGTGCCAGCAGTTTGATGGTTGCAGGGGCCCTGTCGGGGGGCTACACCTTC. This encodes CASSLMVAGALSGGYTF.

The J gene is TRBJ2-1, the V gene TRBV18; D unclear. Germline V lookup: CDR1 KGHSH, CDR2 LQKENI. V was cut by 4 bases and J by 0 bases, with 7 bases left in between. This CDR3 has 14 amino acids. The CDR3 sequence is CASSRQSSYNEQFF. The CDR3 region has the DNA TGTGCCAGCTCACGACAAAGCTCCTACAATGAGCAGTTCTTC.

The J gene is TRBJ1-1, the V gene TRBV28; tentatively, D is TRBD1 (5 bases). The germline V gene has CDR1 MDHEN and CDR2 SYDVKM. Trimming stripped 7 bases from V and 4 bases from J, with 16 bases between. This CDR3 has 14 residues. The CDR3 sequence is CASKGPNLGTEAFF. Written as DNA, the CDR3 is TGTGCCAGCAAGGGACCTAACCTGGGCACTGAAGCTTTCTTT. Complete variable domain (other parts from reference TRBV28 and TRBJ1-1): DVKVTQSSRYLVKRTGEKVFLECVQDMDHENMFWYRQDPGLGLRLIYFSYDVKMKEKGDIPEGYSVSREKKERFSLILESASTNQTSMYLCASKGPNLGTEAFFGQGTRLTVV.

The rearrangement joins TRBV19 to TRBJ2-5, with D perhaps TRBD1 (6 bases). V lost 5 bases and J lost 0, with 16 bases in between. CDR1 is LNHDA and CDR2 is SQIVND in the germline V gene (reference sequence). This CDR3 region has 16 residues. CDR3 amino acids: CASSSLVRGYQETQYF. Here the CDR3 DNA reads TGTGCCAGTAGTTCATTGGTGAGGGGGTACCAAGAGACCCAGTACTTC.

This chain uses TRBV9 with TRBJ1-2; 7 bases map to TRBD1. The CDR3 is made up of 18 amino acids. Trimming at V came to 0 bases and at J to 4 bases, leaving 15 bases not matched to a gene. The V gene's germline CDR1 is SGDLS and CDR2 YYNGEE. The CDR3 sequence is CASSVESAYTGTVYGYTF. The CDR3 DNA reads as TGTGCCAGCAGCGTAGAATCCGCCTACACCGGGACAGTCTATGGCTACACCTTC.

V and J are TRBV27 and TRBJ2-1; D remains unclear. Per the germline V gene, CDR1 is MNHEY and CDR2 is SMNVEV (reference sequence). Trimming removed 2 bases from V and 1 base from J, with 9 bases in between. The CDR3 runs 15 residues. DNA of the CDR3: TGTGCCAGCAGTTTAGATAGGGCTTCCTACAATGAGCAGTTCTTC. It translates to CASSLDRASYNEQFF.

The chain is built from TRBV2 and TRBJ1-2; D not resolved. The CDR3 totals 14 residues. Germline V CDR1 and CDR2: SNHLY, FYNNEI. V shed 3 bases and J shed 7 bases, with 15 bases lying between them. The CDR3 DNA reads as TGTGCCAGCAGTGAGTCCCGGGGAGGCGCTGGCTACACCTTC. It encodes CASSESRGGAGYTF.

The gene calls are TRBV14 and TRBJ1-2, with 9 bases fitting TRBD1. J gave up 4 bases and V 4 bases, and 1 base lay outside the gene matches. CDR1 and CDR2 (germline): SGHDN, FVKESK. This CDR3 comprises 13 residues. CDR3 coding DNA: TGTGCCAGCAGCCCGGACAGGGGCTATGGCTACACCTTC. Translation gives CASSPDRGYGYTF.

The CDR3 here is CASSGGSYTAYEQYF. The CDR3 nucleotides read TGTGCCAGCAGTGGGGGTAGTTACACAGCCTACGAGCAGTACTTC. The V gene is TRBV2, the J gene TRBJ2-7; no clear D. The V and J ends lost 4 bases and 2 bases respectively, with 15 bases between them. CDR1 SNHLY and CDR2 FYNNEI come from the germline V gene. The CDR3 covers 15 residues.

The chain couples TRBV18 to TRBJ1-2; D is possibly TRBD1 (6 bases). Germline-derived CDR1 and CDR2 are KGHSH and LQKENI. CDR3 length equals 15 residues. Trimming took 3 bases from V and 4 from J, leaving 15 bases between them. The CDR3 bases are TGTGCCAGCTCACCCCCCGGGACACCCGGCTATGGCTACACCTTC. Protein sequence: CASSPPGTPGYGYTF.

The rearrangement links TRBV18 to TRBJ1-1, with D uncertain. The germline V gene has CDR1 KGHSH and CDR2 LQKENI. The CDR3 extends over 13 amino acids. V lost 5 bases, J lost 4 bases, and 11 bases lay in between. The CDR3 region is CASSKDTVTEAFF. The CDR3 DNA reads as TGTGCCAGCTCAAAGGATACGGTCACTGAAGCTTTCTTT. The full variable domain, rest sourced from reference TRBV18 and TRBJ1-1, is NAGVMQNPRHLVRRRGQEARLRCSPMKGHSHVYWYRQLPEEGLKFMVYLQKENIIDESGMPKERFSAEFPKEGPSILRIQQVVRGDSAAYFCASSKDTVTEAFFGQGTRLTVV.

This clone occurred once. CDR3 loop: CASSVGAGGEADTQYF. CDR3 nucleotides: TGTGCCAGCAGCGTAGGGGCGGGGGGAGAGGCAGATACGCAGTATTTT. The chain is built from TRBV9 and TRBJ2-3, with TRBD2 matching over 8 bases. This CDR3 contains 16 residues. CDR1 SGDLS and CDR2 YYNGEE come from the germline V gene. J lost 4 bases, V lost 0 bases, and 7 bases had no gene match.

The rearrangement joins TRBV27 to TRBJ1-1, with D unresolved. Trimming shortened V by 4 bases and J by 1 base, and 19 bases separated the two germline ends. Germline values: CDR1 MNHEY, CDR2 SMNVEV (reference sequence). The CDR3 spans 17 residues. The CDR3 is CASSSLRSNRGNTEAFF. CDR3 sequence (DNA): TGTGCCAGCAGTTCCCTCCGGTCGAATCGGGGGAACACTGAAGCTTTCTTT.

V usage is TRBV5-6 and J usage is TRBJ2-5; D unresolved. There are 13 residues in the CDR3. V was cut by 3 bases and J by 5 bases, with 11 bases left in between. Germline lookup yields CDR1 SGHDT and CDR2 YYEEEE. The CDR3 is CASSSELRETQYF. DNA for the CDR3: TGTGCCAGCAGCTCCGAGCTTAGGGAGACCCAGTACTTC.

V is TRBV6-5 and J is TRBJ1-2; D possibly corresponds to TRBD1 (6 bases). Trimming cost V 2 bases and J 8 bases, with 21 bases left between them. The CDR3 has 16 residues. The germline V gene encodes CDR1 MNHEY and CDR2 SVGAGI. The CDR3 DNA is TGTGCCAGCAGTTACGGAGCGCCACCGACAGGTGAAGGCTACACCTTC. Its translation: CASSYGAPPTGEGYTF.

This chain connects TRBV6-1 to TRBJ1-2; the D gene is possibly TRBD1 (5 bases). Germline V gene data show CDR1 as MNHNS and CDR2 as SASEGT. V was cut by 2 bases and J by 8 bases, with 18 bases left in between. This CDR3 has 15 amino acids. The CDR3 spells CASSEKGRALSGYTF. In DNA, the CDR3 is TGTGCCAGCAGTGAAAAGGGCAGGGCGTTGAGCGGCTACACCTTC.

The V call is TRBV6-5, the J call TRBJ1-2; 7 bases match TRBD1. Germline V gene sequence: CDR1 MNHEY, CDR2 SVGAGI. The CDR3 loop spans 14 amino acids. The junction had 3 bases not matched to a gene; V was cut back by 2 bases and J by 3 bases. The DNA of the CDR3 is TGTGCCAGCAGTTACGACAGGGCCCACTATGGCTACACCTTC. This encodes CASSYDRAHYGYTF.

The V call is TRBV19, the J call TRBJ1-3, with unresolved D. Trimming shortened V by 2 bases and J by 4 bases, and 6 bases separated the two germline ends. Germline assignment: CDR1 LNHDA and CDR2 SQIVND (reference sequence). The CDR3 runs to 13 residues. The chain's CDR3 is CASSIIKGNTIYF. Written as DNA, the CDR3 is TGTGCCAGTAGTATAATTAAGGGAAACACCATATATTTT.

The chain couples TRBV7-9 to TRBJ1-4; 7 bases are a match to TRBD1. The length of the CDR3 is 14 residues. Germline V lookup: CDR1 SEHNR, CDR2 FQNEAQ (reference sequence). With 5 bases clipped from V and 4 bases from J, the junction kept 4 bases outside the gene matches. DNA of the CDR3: TGTGCCAGCAGCCCGGGACAGAGTAATGAAAAACTGTTTTTT. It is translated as CASSPGQSNEKLFF.

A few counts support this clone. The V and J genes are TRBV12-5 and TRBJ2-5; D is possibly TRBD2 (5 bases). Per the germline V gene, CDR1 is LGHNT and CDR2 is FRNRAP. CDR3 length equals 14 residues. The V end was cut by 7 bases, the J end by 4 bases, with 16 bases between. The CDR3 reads CASASLGPRETQYF. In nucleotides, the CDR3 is TGTGCTAGTGCCTCACTAGGACCCCGAGAGACCCAGTACTTC.

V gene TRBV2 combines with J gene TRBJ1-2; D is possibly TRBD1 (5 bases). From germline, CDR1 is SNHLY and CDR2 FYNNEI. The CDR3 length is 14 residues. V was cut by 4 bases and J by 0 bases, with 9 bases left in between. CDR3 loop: CASSVGHTNYGYTF. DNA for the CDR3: TGTGCCAGCAGTGTAGGACACACTAACTATGGCTACACCTTC. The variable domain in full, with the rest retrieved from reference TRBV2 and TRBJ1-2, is EPEVTQTPSHQVTQMGQEVILRCVPISNHLYFYWYRQILGQKVEFLVSFYNNEISEKSEIFDDQFSVERPDGSNFTLKIRSTKLEDSAMYFCASSVGHTNYGYTFGSGTRLTVV.

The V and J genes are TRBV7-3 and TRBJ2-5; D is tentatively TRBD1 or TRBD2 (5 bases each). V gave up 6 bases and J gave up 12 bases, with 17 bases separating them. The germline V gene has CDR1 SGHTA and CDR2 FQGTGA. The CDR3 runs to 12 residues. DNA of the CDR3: TGTGCCAGCAGTCTTTCGCCGGGACCCAAGTACTTC. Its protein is CASSLSPGPKYF.